This entry concerns a single T cell receptor beta chain. Its specificity is unknown. Repertoires were generated with immunoSEQ multiplex PCR, while TCRdb's copy carries only in-frame clones and drops some. The sample lists about 110,000 clones, about nine tenths occurring once. CDR1 is MNHNY and CDR2 is SVGAGI in the germline V gene (reference sequence). The CDR3 is 14 amino acids. J lost 4 bases, V lost 2 bases, and 4 bases had no gene match. The sample comes from a study of cytomegalovirus exposure and HLA in healthy donors. The wider study: Later, an analysis reported that the roughly 120 validation repertoires had used the same platform as the 500 to 750 first-cohort repertoires. The study, taken as a whole, reports: It was reportedly the case that the classifier diagnosed cytomegalovirus status with high specificity and sensitivity.

Sequences were obtained from PBMCs. This chain links TRBV6-6 with TRBJ2-5, with 7 positions matching TRBD1. The receptor's source is a woman younger than 30 in good health and CMV-seronegative. In DNA, the CDR3 is TGTGCCAGCAGTTACCCTGGGACAGCAGAGACCCAGTACTTC. Residues: CASSYPGTAETQYF.